This entry concerns a single TCR beta chain. In the study's own analysis: The assay estimated nucleated cells by amplifying reference gene primers. TCRdb's copy holds only in-frame clones and misses some; the assay was immunoSEQ multiplex PCR. That table gives V, J and clone size, and the DNA gave D and trimming. The sample includes about 440,000 clones, 90% of them seen just once. The sample comes from a study of blood T cell repertoires in COVID-19. The CDR3 spans 15 residues. The study recruited people aged roughly 18 to 100 years across under 25 US areas. Clinical history as reported by participants underpinned cohort assignment. The recovered donors of Cohort 3 showed two negative PCRs, clearance, or symptom resolution.

Sequenced material: PBMCs or T cells enriched from blood (not recorded which). The rearrangement joins TRBV21-1 to TRBJ2-4; the table's D call, TRBD2, has no DNA check behind it. TRBV21-1 is a pseudogene. The sequence was collected from a man aged 18 to 29 who had recovered from COVID-19. CDR3 nucleotide sequence: TGTGCCAGCAGCAAAGAATCCCTAGCCAAAAACATTCAGTACTTC. It encodes CASSKESLAKNIQYF.